The entry below describes one TCR beta chain. This clone's antigen is unknown. There are no base qualities to consult, and no much larger clone falls within one base. The data stem from a study of blood T cell repertoires in COVID-19 (dated by TCRdb to about 2020). With regard to the full study: Collaborator samples came from the United States, Italy and Spain and covered acute and convalescent phases of COVID-19. Subjects who had been exposed to COVID-19, were actively infected with it, or had recovered from it provided the deeply sampled blood TCRbeta repertoires that made up the dataset. The repertoires were made available in a free public database intended to serve as a resource for research on the immune response to SARS-CoV-2. The material from the prospective study consisted of cDNA or gDNA derived from T cells, B-cell-depleted T cells, or PBMCs. The sample metadata nearly always contained a de-identified subject ID, COVID-19 status, age in years and sex. Where HLA class I and class II types were available, the types were taken from metadata supplied by the sample provider, not from assay-based typing. The samples were drawn from two sources: the first 160 participants of the ongoing ImmuneRACE study, and approximately 1,300 subjects contributed by 6 global collaborators. General conclusions and limits of the study: Clinical and demographic metadata were provided uncurated, with the amount varying by source and participant.

The germline V gene (reference sequence) specifies LNHDA as CDR1 and SQIVND as CDR2. The CDR3 spans 17 residues, from the cysteine through the phenylalanine. The sequence is cut down to CDR3 DNA, 51 bases in frame from base 1. Trimming leaves V shorter by 5 bases and J shorter by 4 bases, with the junction holding 12 bases beyond the gene matches. TCRbeta CDR3 regions were amplified from genomic DNA using the immunoSEQ Assay, a bias-controlled multiplex PCR. The authors' pipeline ran thus. Nucleated cell counts per sample were estimated from amplification of reference gene primers within the assay. To quantify the absolute abundance of each unique TCRbeta CDR3 rearrangement, sequence reads were collapsed and filtered. For each sample, productive Simpson clonality was calculated as the square root of Simpson's diversity index across productive rearrangements. The source is immuneACCESS, and TCRdb retained only in-frame sequences with V and J called. Part of the clones is not carried over; for the studies checked, unresolved V genes explain less than half of this, and the remainder is unexplained. V and J calls and clone size are copied from that table; D and trimming were computed from the DNA. This sample holds about 190,000 clones; around 85% were observed only once. Less than 15% of the sample rests with the top ten.

A second Seattle source provided samples from volunteer blood donors who had recovered from COVID-19. The collaborating institutions used their own protocols to collect whole blood in K2EDTA tubes. For TCRbeta analysis, collaborator samples were shipped as frozen whole blood, as isolated PBMCs, or as DNA extracted from either sample type. Sequenced input: peripheral blood. The sequence was obtained from a man in his forties or fifties who had recovered from COVID-19. The rearrangement joined TRBV19 to TRBJ1-4, with 8 central nucleotides matching TRBD1. The nucleotide sequence is given as TGTGCCAGTAGTGCCGAAGGACAGGGCGCGATTAATGAAAAACTGTTTTTT. This codes for CASSAEGQGAINEKLFF.